This T cell receptor (beta chain) was observed in a study of OX40 agonist ivuxolimab in advanced cancers. About the research overall: Ivuxolimab, an agonist antibody against OX40 (CD134), was given to patients. A male proportion of just over 80% was recorded, with mean age about 54 years and range about 20 to 79.

Assay used: immunoSEQ multiplex PCR; TCRdb lists only in-frame clones, some missing. The data hold 60,000 to 70,000 clones, with 85% to 90% observed a single time. CDR1 SEHNR and CDR2 FQNEAQ come from the germline V gene (reference sequence). V was clipped by 5 bases and J by 3 bases; unmatched bases: 2. This CDR3 has 13 amino acids. The origin of this receptor is an adult with an advanced solid tumor such as melanoma, head and neck, liver or kidney cancer. The source was CD4+ or CD8+ T cells sorted from blood, collected in a trial of the OX40 agonist ivuxolimab. The rearrangement uses TRBV7-9 and TRBJ2-5; 8 nucleotides line up with TRBD2. The CDR3 here is CASSRAGEETQYF. In nucleotides, the CDR3 is TGTGCCAGCAGCCGAGCGGGGGAAGAGACCCAGTACTTC.